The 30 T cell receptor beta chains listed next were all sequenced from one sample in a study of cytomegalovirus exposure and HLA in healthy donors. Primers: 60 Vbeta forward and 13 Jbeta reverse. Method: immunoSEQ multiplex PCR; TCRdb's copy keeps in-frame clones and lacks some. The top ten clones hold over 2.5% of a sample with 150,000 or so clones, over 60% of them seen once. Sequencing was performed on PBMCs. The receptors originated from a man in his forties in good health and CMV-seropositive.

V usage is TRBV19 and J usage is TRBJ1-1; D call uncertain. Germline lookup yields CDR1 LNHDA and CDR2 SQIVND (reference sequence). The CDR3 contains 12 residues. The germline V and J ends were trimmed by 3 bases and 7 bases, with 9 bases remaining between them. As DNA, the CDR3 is TGTGCCAGTAGTATTGTCCGGGGTGAAGCTTTCTTT. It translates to CASSIVRGEAFF.

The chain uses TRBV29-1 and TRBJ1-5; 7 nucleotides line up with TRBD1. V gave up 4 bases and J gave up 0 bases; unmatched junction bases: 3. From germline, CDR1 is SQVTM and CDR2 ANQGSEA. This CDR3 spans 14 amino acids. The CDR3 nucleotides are TGCAGCGTTGCCGACAGGGTTAGCAATCAGCCCCAGCATTTT. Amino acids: CSVADRVSNQPQHF.

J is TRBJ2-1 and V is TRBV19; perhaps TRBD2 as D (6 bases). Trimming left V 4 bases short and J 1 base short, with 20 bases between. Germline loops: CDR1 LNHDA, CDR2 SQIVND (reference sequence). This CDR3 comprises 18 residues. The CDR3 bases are TGTGCCAGTAGTACCCCTAAGACTAGTTTCGCATCCTACAATGAGCAGTTCTTC. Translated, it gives CASSTPKTSFASYNEQFF.

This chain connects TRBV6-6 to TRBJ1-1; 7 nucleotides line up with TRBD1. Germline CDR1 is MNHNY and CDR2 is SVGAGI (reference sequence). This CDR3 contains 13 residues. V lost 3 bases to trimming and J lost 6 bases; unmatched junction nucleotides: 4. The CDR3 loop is CASSYPDRAEAFF. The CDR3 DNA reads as TGTGCCAGCAGTTATCCCGACAGGGCTGAAGCTTTCTTT.

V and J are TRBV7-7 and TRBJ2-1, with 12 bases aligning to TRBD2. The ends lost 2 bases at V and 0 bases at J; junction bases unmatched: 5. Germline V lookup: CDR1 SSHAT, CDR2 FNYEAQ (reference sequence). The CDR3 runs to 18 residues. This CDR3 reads CASSLTASGRASYNEQFF. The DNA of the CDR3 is TGTGCCAGCAGCTTAACTGCTAGCGGGAGGGCCTCCTACAATGAGCAGTTCTTC.

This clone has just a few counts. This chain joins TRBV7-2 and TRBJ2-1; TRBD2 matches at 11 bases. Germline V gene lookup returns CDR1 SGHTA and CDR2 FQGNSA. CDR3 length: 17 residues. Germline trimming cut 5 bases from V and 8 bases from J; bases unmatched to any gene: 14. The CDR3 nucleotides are TGTGCCAGCAGCCGCACTAGCGGGAGAGTGAGGGGGTATGAGCAGTTCTTC. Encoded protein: CASSRTSGRVRGYEQFF.

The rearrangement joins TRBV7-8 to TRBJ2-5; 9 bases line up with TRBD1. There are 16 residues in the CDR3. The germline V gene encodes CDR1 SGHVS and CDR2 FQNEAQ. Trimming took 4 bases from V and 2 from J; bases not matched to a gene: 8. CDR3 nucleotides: TGTGCCAGCAGCTCGTACGGGACAGGGCAACAAGAGACCCAGTACTTC. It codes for CASSSYGTGQQETQYF.

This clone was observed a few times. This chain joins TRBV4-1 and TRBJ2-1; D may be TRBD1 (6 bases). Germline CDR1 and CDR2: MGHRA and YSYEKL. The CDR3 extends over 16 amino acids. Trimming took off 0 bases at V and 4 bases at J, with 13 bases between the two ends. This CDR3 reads CASSQEGGGYYNEQFF. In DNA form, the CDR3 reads TGCGCCAGCAGCCAAGAAGGGGGTGGCTATTACAATGAGCAGTTCTTC.

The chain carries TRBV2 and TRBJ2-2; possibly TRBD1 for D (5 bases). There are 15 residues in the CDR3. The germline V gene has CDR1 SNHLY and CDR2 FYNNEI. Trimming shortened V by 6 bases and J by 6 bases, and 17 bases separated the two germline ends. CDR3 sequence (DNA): TGTGCCAGCAGGGCTGCGACAGTAGGGTCCGGGGAGCTGTTTTTT. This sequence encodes CASRAATVGSGELFF.

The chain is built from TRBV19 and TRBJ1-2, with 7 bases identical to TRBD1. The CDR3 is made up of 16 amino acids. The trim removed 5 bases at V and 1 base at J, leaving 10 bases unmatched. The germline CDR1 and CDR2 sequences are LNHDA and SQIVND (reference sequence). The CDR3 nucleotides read TGTGCCAGTAGTGCTATCGACAGGGCGCTTAACTATGGCTACACCTTC. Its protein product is CASSAIDRALNYGYTF.

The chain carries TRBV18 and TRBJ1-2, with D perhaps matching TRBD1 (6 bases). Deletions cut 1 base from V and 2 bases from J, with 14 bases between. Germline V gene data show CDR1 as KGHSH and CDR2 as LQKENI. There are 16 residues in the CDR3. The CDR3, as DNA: TGTGCCAGCTCACCACTCCAGGGGAGTGAAAACTATGGCTACACCTTC. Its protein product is CASSPLQGSENYGYTF.

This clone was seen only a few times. DNA of the CDR3: TGCGCCAGCAGCTTGGATTTGGGTTTTGCGGTGACTGAAGCTTTCTTT. This codes for CASSLDLGFAVTEAFF. The rearrangement joins TRBV5-1 to TRBJ1-1; D remains unclear. V dropped 0 bases and J dropped 5 bases, with 17 bases sitting between them. CDR1 and CDR2 (germline): SGHRS, YFSETQ. The CDR3 is made up of 16 amino acids.

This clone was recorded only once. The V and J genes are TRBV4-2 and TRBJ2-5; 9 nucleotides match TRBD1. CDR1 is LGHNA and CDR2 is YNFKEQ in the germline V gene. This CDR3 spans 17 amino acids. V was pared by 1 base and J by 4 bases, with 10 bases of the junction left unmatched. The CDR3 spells CASSQGGTGRGGETQYF. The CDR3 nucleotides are TGTGCCAGCAGCCAAGGTGGGACAGGGCGGGGTGGAGAGACCCAGTACTTC.

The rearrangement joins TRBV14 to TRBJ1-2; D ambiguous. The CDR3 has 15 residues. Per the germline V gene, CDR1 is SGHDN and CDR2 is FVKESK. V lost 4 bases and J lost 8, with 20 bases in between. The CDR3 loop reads CASSPKEGAGGGYTF. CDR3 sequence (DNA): TGTGCCAGCAGCCCCAAAGAGGGAGCCGGAGGGGGCTACACCTTC.

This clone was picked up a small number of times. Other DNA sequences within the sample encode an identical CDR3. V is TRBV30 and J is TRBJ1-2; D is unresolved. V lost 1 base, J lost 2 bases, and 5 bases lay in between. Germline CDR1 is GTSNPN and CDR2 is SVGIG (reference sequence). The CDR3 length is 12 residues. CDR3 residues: CAWSDINYGYTF. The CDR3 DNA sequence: TGTGCCTGGAGTGACATCAACTATGGCTACACCTTC.

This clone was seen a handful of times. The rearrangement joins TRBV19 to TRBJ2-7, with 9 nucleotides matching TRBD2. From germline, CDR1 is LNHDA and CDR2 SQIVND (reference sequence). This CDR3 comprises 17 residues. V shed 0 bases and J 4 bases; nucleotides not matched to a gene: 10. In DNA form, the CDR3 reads TGTGCCAGTAGTATAGAAGCAGCGGGAGGCGTTGGGTACGAGCAGTACTTC. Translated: CASSIEAAGGVGYEQYF.

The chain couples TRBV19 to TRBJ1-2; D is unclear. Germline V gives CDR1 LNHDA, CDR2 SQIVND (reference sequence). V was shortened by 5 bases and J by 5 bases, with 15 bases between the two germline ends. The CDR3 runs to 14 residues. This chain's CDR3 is CASSVSTTTYGYTF. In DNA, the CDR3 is TGTGCCAGTAGTGTTTCCACGACAACATATGGCTACACCTTC.

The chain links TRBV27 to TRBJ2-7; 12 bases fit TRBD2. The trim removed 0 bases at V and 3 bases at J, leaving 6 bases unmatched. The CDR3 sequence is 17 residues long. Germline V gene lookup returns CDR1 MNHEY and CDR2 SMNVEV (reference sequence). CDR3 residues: CASSLSDLAGGIYEQYF. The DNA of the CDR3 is TGTGCCAGCAGTTTATCTGACCTAGCGGGAGGGATCTACGAGCAGTACTTC.

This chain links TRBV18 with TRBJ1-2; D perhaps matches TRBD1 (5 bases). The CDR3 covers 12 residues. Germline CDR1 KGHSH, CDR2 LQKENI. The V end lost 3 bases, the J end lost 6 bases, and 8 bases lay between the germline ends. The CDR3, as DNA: TGTGCCAGCTCACCTGGGGGGGATGGCTACACCTTC. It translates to CASSPGGDGYTF. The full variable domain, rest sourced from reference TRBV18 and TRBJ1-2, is NAGVMQNPRHLVRRRGQEARLRCSPMKGHSHVYWYRQLPEEGLKFMVYLQKENIIDESGMPKERFSAEFPKEGPSILRIQQVVRGDSAAYFCASSPGGDGYTFGSGTRLTVV.

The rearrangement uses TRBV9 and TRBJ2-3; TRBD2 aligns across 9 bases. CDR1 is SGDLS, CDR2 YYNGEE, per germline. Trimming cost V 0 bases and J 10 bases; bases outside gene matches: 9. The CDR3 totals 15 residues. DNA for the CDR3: TGTGCCAGCAGCGTAGTGGGGACTAGCTCACCCCCGCAGTATTTT. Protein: CASSVVGTSSPPQYF.

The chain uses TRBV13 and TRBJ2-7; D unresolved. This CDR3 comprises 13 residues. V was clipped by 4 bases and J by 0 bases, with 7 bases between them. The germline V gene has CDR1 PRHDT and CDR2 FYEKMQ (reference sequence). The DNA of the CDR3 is TGTGCCAGCAGCTCACTTACCTCCTACGAGCAGTACTTC. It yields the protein CASSSLTSYEQYF.

CDR3 region: CASSLAASGRGVSYNEQFF. The CDR3 DNA follows: TGTGCCAGCAGCTTAGCAGCTAGCGGGAGGGGGGTTTCCTACAATGAGCAGTTCTTC. The chain has TRBV7-9 and TRBJ2-1; 12 bases fit TRBD2. Germline CDR1 and CDR2: SEHNR and FQNEAQ (reference sequence). With 0 bases clipped from V and 1 base from J, the junction kept 7 bases outside the gene matches. This CDR3 has 19 amino acids.

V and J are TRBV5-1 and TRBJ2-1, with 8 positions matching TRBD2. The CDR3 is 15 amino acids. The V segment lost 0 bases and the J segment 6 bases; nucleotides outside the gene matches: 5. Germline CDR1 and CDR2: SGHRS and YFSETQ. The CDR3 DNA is TGCGCCAGCAGCTTGGCGGGAGGGTTTAGCAATGAGCAGTTCTTC. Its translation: CASSLAGGFSNEQFF.

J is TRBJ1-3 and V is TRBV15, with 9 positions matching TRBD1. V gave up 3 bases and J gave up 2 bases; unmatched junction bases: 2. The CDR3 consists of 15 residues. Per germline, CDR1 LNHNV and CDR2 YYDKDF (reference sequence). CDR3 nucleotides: TGTGCCACCAGCAGCCGACAGGGGGCTGGAAACACCATATATTTT. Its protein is CATSSRQGAGNTIYF.

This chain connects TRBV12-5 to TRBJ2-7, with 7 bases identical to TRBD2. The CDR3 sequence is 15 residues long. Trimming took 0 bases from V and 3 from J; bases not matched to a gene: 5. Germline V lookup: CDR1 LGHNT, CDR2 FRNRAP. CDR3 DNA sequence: TGTGCTAGTGGTTTGGTACGGCGGGAGTACTACGAGCAGTACTTC. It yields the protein CASGLVRREYYEQYF.

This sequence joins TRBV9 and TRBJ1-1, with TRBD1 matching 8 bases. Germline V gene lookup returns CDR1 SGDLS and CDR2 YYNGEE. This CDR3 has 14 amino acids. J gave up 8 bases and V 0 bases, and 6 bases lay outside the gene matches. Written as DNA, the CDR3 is TGTGCCAGCAGCGTAGTAGACAGGGGTGTAGAAGCTTTCTTT. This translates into CASSVVDRGVEAFF. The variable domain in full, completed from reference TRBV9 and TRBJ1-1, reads DSGVTQTPKHLITATGQRVTLRCSPRSGDLSVYWYQQSLDQGLQFLIQYYNGEERAKGNILERFSAQQFPDLHSELNLSSLELGDSALYFCASSVVDRGVEAFFGQGTRLTVV.

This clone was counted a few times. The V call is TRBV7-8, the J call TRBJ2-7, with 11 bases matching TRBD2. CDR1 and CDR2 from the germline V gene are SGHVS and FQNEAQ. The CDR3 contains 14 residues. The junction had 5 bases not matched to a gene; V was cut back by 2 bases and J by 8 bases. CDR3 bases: TGTGCCAGCAGCTTAACTAGCGGGAGTTTCCAGCAGTACTTC. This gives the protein CASSLTSGSFQQYF.

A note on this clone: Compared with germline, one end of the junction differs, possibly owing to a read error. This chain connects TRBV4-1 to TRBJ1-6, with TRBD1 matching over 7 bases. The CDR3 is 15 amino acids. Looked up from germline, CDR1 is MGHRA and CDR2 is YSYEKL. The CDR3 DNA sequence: TGCGCCAGCAGCCAACAAACAGGGGATAATTCCCCCCTCCACTTT. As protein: CASSQQTGDNSPLHF.

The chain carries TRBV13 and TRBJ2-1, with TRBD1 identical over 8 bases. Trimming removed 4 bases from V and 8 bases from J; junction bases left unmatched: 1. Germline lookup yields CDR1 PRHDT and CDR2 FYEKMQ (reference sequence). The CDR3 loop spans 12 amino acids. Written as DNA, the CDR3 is TGTGCCAGCAGCTCACAGGGGGATGAGCAGTTCTTC. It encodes CASSSQGDEQFF.

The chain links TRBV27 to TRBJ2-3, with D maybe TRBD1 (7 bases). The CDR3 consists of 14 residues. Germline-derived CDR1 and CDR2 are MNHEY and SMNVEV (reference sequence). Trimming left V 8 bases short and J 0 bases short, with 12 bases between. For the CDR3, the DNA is TGTGCCAGCGGGGGGACAGCTAGCACAGATACGCAGTATTTT. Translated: CASGGTASTDTQYF.